This T cell receptor beta chain was observed in a study of T cell responses to AZD1222 COVID-19 vaccine. Broader study findings: White British donors predominated, females outnumbered males, and clonal diversity was possibly underestimated.

V shed 3 bases, J shed 4 bases, and the junction held 6 bases outside the gene matches. The V gene's germline CDR1 is MGHRA and CDR2 YSYEKL. The CDR3 runs 16 residues. Data came from immunoSEQ multiplex PCR; TCRdb stores just in-frame clones and leaves some out. This sample has about 120,000 clones, with around nine tenths found just once. Turning to this clone: No antigen is known for it.

This TCR was sampled from an adult in good health. Sequencing was performed on peripheral blood, taken on day 0 of AZD1222 vaccination. V gene TRBV4-1 combines with J gene TRBJ2-5; TRBD2 aligns across 12 bases. The CDR3 DNA follows: TGCGCCAGCAGCCACGATCGGACTAGCGGGACAGAGACCCAGTACTTC. Its protein product is CASSHDRTSGTETQYF.